This T cell receptor beta chain was identified during a study of blood T cell repertoires in COVID-19. Study information: The study drew acute and convalescent COVID-19 samples from the United States, Italy and Spain. T cells, B-cell-depleted T cells, or PBMCs supplied cDNA or gDNA.

Authors' data handling: Amplification of reference gene primers was used by the study to estimate nucleated cell counts. TCRdb's table, derived via immunoSEQ multiplex PCR, lists solely in-frame clones and lacks some. Clone size and V and J calls were adopted from that table, with D and trimming inferred from the DNA. The table has 260,000 or so clones, roughly four fifths seen once; the top ten hold about 4.5%. On this clone itself: At the DNA level, this CDR3 is encoded by other sequences in the same sample as well.

The germline V and J ends were trimmed by 2 bases and 1 base, with 5 bases remaining between them. Germline V gene sequence: CDR1 MNHEY, CDR2 SVGAGI. The CDR3 extends over 13 amino acids. The V and J genes are TRBV6-5 and TRBJ1-2, with D unresolved. Sample: peripheral blood. The sequence was obtained from a woman in her 70s with acute or convalescent COVID-19. The CDR3 DNA is TGTGCCAGCAGTTACCCGGGTAACTATGGCTACACCTTC. This encodes CASSYPGNYGYTF.